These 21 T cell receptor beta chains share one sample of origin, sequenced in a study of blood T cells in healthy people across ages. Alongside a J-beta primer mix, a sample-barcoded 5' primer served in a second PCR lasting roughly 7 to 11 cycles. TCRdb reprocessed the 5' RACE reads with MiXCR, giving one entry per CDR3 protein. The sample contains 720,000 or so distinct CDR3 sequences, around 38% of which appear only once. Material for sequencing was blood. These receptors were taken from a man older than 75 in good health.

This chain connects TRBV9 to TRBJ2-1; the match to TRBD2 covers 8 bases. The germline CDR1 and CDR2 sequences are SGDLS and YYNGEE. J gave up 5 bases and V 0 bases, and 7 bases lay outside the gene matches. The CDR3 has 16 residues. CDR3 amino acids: CASSVAPGLGNNEQFF. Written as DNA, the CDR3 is TGTGCCAGCAGCGTAGCCCCGGGACTAGGGAACAATGAGCAGTTCTTC.

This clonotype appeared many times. CDR3 bases: TGCTCATTAGCGGCATACAATGAGCAGTTCTTC. This translates into CSLAAYNEQFF. The J gene is TRBJ2-1, the V gene TRBV20-1; possible D gene TRBD2, 6 bases. The length of the CDR3 is 11 residues. Germline V gives CDR1 DFQATT, CDR2 SNEGSKA (reference sequence).

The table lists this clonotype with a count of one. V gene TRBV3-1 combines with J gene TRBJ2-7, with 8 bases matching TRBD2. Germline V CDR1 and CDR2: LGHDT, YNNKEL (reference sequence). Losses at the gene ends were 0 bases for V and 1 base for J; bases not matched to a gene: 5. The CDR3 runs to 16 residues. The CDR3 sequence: CASSQDTGTRSYEQYF. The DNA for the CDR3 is TGTGCCAGCAGCCAAGATACCGGGACTAGGTCCTACGAGCAGTACTTC.

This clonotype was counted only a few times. This chain's CDR3 is CASSQTGGSSYEQYF. Written as DNA, the CDR3 is TGTGCCAGCAGCCAAACAGGGGGTTCCTCTTACGAGCAGTACTTC. V usage is TRBV3-1 and J usage is TRBJ2-7, with TRBD1 matching 8 bases. CDR1 is LGHDT and CDR2 is YNNKEL in the germline V gene (reference sequence). This CDR3 contains 15 residues. After removal of 2 bases from V and 4 bases from J, the junction contained 7 bases not matched to a gene.

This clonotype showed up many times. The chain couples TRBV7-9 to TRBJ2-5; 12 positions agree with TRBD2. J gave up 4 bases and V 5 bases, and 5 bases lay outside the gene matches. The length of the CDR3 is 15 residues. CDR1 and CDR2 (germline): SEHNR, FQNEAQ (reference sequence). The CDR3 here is CASSIGLAGTETQYF. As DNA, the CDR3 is TGTGCCAGCAGCATAGGACTAGCGGGAACAGAGACCCAGTACTTC. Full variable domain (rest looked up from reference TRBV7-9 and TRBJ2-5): DTGVSQNPRHKITKRGQNVTFRCDPISEHNRLYWYRQTLGQGPEFLTYFQNEAQLEKSRLLSDRFSAERPKGSFSTLEIQRTEQGDSAMYLCASSIGLAGTETQYFGPGTRLLVL.

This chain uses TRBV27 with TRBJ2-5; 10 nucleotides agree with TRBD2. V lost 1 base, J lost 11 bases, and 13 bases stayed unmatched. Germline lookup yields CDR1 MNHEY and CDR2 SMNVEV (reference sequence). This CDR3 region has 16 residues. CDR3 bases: TGTGCCAGCAGTTTATTGGGAGCGGGGGGGCGCAATGAGCAGTACTTC. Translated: CASSLLGAGGRNEQYF.

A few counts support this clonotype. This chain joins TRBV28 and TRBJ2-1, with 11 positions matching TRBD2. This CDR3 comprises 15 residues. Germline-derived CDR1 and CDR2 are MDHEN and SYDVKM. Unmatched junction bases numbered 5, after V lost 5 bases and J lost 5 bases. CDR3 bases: TGTGCCAGCAGTCCCCGGACTAGCGGGCACAATGAGCAGTTCTTC. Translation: CASSPRTSGHNEQFF. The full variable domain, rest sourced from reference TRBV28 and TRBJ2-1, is DVKVTQSSRYLVKRTGEKVFLECVQDMDHENMFWYRQDPGLGLRLIYFSYDVKMKEKGDIPEGYSVSREKKERFSLILESASTNQTSMYLCASSPRTSGHNEQFFGPGTRLTVL.

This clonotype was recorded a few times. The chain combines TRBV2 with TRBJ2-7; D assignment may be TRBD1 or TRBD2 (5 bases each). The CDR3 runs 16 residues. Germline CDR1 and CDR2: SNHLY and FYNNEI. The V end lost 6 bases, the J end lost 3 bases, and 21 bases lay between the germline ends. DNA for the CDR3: TGTGCCAGCAGCCCTGTCGGTGGGGCGAGGGTCTACGAGCAGTACTTC. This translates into CASSPVGGARVYEQYF.

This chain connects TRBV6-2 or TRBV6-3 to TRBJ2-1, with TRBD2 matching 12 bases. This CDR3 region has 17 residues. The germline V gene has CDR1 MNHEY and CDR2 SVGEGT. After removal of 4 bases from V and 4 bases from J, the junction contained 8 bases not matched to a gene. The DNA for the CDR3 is TGTGCCAGCAGTTGGCTAGCGGGAGGGCCCAGGTACAATGAGCAGTTCTTC. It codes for CASSWLAGGPRYNEQFF.

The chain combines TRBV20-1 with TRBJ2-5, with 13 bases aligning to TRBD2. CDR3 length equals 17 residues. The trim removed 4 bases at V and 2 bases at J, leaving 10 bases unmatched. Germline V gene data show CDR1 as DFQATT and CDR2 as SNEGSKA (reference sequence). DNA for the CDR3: TGCAGTGCTACACCAGGACTAGCGGGGGCCTCTCAAGAGACCCAGTACTTC. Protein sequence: CSATPGLAGASQETQYF.

CDR3 nucleotides: TGTGCCAGCAGCTTTAGCGGGGAGTACCAAGAGACCCAGTACTTC. Amino acid sequence: CASSFSGEYQETQYF. J is TRBJ2-5 and V is TRBV5-6; 8 bases line up with TRBD2. V lost 2 bases, J lost 0 bases, and 3 bases stayed unmatched. The length of the CDR3 is 15 residues. Germline-derived CDR1 and CDR2 are SGHDT and YYEEEE.

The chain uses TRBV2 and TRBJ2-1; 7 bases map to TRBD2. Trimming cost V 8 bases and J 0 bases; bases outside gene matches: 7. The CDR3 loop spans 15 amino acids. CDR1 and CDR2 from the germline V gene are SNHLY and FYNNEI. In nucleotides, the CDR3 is TGTGCCAGCCCTAGCGGAGGCAGCTCCTACAATGAGCAGTTCTTC. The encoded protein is CASPSGGSSYNEQFF.

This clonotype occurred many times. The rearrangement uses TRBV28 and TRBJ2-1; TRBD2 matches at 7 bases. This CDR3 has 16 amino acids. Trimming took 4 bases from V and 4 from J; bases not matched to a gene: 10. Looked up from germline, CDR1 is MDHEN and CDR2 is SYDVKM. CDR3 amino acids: CASSSPSSGKYNEQFF. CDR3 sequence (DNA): TGTGCCAGCAGTTCCCCCAGCAGCGGGAAGTACAATGAGCAGTTCTTC. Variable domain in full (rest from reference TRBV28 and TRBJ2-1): DVKVTQSSRYLVKRTGEKVFLECVQDMDHENMFWYRQDPGLGLRLIYFSYDVKMKEKGDIPEGYSVSREKKERFSLILESASTNQTSMYLCASSSPSSGKYNEQFFGPGTRLTVL.

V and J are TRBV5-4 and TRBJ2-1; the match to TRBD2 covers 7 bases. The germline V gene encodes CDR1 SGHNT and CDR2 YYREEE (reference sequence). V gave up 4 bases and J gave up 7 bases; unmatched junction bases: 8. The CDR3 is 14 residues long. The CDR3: CASSVERGGNEQFF. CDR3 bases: TGTGCCAGCAGCGTGGAGCGGGGAGGGAATGAGCAGTTCTTC.

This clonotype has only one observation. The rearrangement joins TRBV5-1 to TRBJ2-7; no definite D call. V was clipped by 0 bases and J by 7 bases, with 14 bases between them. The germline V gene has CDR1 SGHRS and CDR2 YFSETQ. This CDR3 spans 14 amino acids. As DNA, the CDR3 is TGCGCCAGCAGCTTGGCCCTGTCCGCGAATGAGCAGTACTTC. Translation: CASSLALSANEQYF.

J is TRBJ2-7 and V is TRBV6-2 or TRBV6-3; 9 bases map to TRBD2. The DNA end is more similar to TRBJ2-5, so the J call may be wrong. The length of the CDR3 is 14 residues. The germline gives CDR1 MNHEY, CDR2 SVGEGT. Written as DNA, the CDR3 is TGTGCCAGCAGTTACGCGGGAGGGGGGGGGACCCAGTACTTC. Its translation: CASSYAGGGGTQYF.

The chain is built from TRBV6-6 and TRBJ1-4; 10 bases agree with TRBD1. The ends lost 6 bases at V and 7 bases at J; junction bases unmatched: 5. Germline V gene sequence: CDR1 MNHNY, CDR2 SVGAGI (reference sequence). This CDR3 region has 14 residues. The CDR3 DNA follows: TGTGCCAGCAGATCGACAGGGGGCTTTGAAAAACTGTTTTTT. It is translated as CASRSTGGFEKLFF.

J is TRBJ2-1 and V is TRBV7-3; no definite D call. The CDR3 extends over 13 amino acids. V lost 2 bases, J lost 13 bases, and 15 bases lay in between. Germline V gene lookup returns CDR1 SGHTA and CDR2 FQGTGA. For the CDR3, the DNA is TGTGCCAGCAGCTTACCCCAGGCCCCCTCACAGTTCTTC. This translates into CASSLPQAPSQFF.

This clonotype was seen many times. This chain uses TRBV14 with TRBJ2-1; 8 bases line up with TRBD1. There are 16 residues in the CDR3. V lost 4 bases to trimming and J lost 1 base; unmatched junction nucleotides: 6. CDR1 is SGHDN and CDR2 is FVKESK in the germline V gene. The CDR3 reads CASSPRQGMSYNEQFF. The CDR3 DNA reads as TGTGCCAGCAGCCCCCGACAGGGGATGTCCTACAATGAGCAGTTCTTC.

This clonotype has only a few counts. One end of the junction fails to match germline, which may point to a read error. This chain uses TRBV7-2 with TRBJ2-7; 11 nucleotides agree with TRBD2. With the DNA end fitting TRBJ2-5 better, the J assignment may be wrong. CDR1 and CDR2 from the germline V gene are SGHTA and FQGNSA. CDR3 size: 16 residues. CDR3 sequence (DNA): TGTGCCAGCAGTCGCAGACTAGCGGGGACTCAAGGGACCCAGTACTTC. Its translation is CASSRRLAGTQGTQYF.

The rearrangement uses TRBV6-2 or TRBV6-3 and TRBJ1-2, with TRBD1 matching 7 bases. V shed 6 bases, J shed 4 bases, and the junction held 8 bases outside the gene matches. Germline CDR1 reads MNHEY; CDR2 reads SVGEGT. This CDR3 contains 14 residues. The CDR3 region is CASRGQERFYGYTF. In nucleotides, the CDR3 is TGTGCCAGCAGAGGACAGGAGAGATTCTATGGCTACACCTTC.